These 9 T cell receptor beta chains share one sample of origin, sequenced in a study of Graves' ophthalmopathy and Graves' hyperthyroidism. Researchers took RNA transcripts and amplified TCR beta CDR3 regions from them. HTBI-primed RT-PCR formed the first round, and a multiplex PCR formed the second. TCRdb re-analysed the multiplex PCR reads in MiXCR, keeping a single row per CDR3 protein. The sample contains 560,000 or so distinct CDR3 sequences, 35% to 45% of which appear only once. The sample consisted of peripheral blood or thyroid tissue (not recorded which). These receptor sequences come from an adult man with Graves' hyperthyroidism.

The sample holds a few counts of this clonotype. V gene TRBV7-2 combines with J gene TRBJ2-7; the D gene is possibly TRBD1 (6 bases). Trimming cost V 6 bases and J 3 bases, with 15 bases left between them. Germline V gene lookup returns CDR1 SGHTA and CDR2 FQGNSA. CDR3 size: 14 residues. The CDR3 nucleotides are TGTGCCAGCAGTTTTGGCAGGGGTAGCTACGAGCAGTACTTC. Encoded protein: CASSFGRGSYEQYF.

The chain has TRBV7-4 and TRBJ1-6, with D unclear. Germline CDR1 SGHVT, CDR2 SQSDAQ. The CDR3 has 13 residues. Trimming stripped 11 bases from V and 9 bases from J, with 17 bases between. For the CDR3, the DNA is TGTGCCTGGAGCGCGGAGGACCGTTCACCCCTCCACTTT. It yields the protein CAWSAEDRSPLHF.

This clonotype showed up many times. The gene calls are TRBV20-1 and TRBJ2-5, with TRBD2 matching 13 bases. This CDR3 has 18 amino acids. V shed 2 bases and J 3 bases; nucleotides not matched to a gene: 12. CDR1 and CDR2 (germline): DFQATT, SNEGSKA (reference sequence). The CDR3 region has the DNA TGCAGTGCTAGACCGTATATAAGACTAGCGGGAGGAGAAGAGACCCAGTACTTC. It translates to CSARPYIRLAGGEETQYF.

A remark on this clonotype: The junction departs from the called germline gene at one end, perhaps through a read error. The V and J genes are TRBV15 and TRBJ2-2; 7 positions agree with TRBD2. This CDR3 contains 15 residues. The germline gives CDR1 LNHNV, CDR2 YYDKDF (reference sequence). The CDR3 bases are TGTGCCACCAGCATGGGAGGGTTAATGATCGGGGAGCCGTTTTTT. The encoded protein is CATSMGGLMIGEPFF.

This clonotype was found many times. The rearrangement links TRBV20-1 to TRBJ1-6; D is unresolved. The CDR3 spans 14 residues. Germline CDR1 and CDR2: DFQATT and SNEGSKA (reference sequence). V gave up 6 bases and J gave up 5 bases, with 14 bases separating them. CDR3 bases: TGCAGTGCAAGGACCGTTAGGGATAATTCACCCCTCCACTTT. Protein sequence: CSARTVRDNSPLHF.

Details on this clonotype: Germline and junction disagree at one end, which may indicate a read error. This chain uses TRBV11-2 with TRBJ1-2; D not certain. CDR3 length: 13 residues. Germline V lookup: CDR1 SGHAT, CDR2 FQNNGV. The CDR3 region is CASSEEGLYGYTF. The CDR3 region has the DNA TGCGCCAGCAGCGAGGAGGGCCTCTATGGCTACACCTTC.

This clonotype came up many times. V is TRBV2 and J is TRBJ2-2; D gene uncertain. Germline V gives CDR1 SNHLY, CDR2 FYNNEI. The CDR3 is made up of 14 amino acids. The ends were cut back, 3 bases at V and 4 bases at J, with 9 bases in the middle. The CDR3 sequence is CASSDNSLTGELFF. Here the CDR3 DNA reads TGTGCCAGCAGTGATAATAGTCTCACCGGGGAGCTGTTTTTT.

This clonotype was detected only once. Given the absence of the conserved phenylalanine or tryptophan at the CDR3 end, a read error is likely. The limits of the CDR3 on the DNA are not certain, so only TCRdb's listed CDR3 is given. The chain uses TRBV25-1 and TRBJ1-6. Germline CDR1 reads MGHDK; CDR2 reads SYGVNS. The CDR3 spans 8 residues, counting both ends. The CDR3 loop reads CASSPLDS.

This clonotype appeared a few times. The chain recombines TRBV5-1 with TRBJ1-2; weak D call: TRBD1 (6 bases). The CDR3 is 16 residues long. Trimming removed 4 bases from V and 0 bases from J, with 16 bases in between. Germline CDR1 is SGHRS and CDR2 is YFSETQ. The CDR3 spells CASSGSHRDANYGYTF. The CDR3 DNA reads as TGCGCCAGCAGCGGGTCCCACAGGGACGCTAACTATGGCTACACCTTC.